Each of the 6 T cell receptor beta chains below was sequenced from the same sample in a study of T-cell reconstitution after alpha-beta-depleted transplantation in children. The TCRbeta library was prepared with unique molecular identifiers. TCRdb reprocessed the PCR reads via MiXCR and lists one record per CDR3 protein. This table holds almost 600,000 distinct CDR3 sequences, 20% to 30% found once. The specimen was PBMCs, collected before TCRalphabeta/CD19-depleted stem cell transplant. The receptors were gathered from a boy in the first two years of life with Wiskott-Aldrich syndrome, due to receive a stem cell transplant.

This clonotype has more than one count but fewer than ten. The chain employs TRBV6-2 or TRBV6-3 and TRBJ2-7; 8 nucleotides line up with TRBD2. In germline, CDR1 is MNHEY, CDR2 SVGEGT. CDR3 size: 15 residues. Trimming removed 5 bases from V and 0 bases from J; junction bases left unmatched: 6. The CDR3 loop reads CASSPFGTSSYEQYF. The CDR3, as DNA: TGTGCCAGCAGTCCATTCGGGACTAGCTCCTACGAGCAGTACTTC.

This clonotype has just a few counts. One junction end does not reproduce the germline sequence, and a read error may be involved. The chain couples TRBV5-1 to TRBJ2-2; 9 nucleotides line up with TRBD2. Looked up from germline, CDR1 is SGHRS and CDR2 is YFSETQ. The CDR3 sequence is 16 residues long. CDR3 DNA: TGCGCCAGCAGCTCCTCTAGCGGGACCCCGACCGAGGAGCTGTTTTTT. It translates to CASSSSSGTPTEELFF.

The V call is TRBV4-1, the J call TRBJ2-7; D call uncertain. With 0 bases removed from V and 3 bases from J, the gap between germline ends came to 9 bases. Germline CDR1 MGHRA, CDR2 YSYEKL. The length of the CDR3 is 14 residues. In DNA form, the CDR3 reads TGCGCCAGCAGCCAAGATCGGCCGGGCTACGAGCAGTACTTC. Translating it yields CASSQDRPGYEQYF.

The gene calls are TRBV10-3 and TRBJ2-1; 12 bases agree with TRBD2. The junction had 9 bases not matched to a gene; V was cut back by 6 bases and J by 9 bases. There are 15 residues in the CDR3. Per the germline V gene, CDR1 is ENHRY and CDR2 is SYGVKD. The CDR3 loop is CAIRNGTSGSSEQFF. The CDR3, as DNA: TGTGCCATCAGGAACGGGACTAGCGGGTCTAGTGAGCAGTTCTTC.

The chain recombines TRBV9 with TRBJ2-1; TRBD1 aligns across 12 bases. With 3 bases clipped from V and 7 bases from J, the junction kept 5 bases outside the gene matches. Germline V gene lookup returns CDR1 SGDLS and CDR2 YYNGEE. The CDR3 length is 15 residues. The CDR3 nucleotides are TGTGCCAGCAGCGCGGGACAGGGGGCGGGAAATGAGCAGTTCTTC. Its translation is CASSAGQGAGNEQFF.

The genes are TRBV28 and TRBJ1-5, with 9 bases that match TRBD1. V dropped 6 bases and J dropped 6; count of bases not matched to a gene: 9. Germline-derived CDR1 and CDR2 are MDHEN and SYDVKM. This CDR3 has 15 residues. The CDR3 protein is CASSRTQGAGQPQHF. The CDR3 coding sequence is TGTGCCAGCAGCAGAACACAGGGGGCAGGTCAGCCCCAGCATTTT.